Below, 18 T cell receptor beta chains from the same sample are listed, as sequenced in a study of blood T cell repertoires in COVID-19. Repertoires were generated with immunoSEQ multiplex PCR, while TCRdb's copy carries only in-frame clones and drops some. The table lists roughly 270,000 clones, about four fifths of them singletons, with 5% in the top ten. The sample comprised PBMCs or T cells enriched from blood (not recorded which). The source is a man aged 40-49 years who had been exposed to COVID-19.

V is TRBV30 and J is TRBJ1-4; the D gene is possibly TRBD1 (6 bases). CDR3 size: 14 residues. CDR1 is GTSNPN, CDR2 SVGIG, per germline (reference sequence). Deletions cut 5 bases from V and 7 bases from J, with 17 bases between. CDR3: CAWGRGGAGEKLFF. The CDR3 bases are TGTGCCTGGGGGAGGGGGGGCGCGGGTGAAAAACTGTTTTTT. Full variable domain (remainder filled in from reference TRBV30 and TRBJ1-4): SQTIHQWPATLVQPVGSPLSLECTVEGTSNPNLYWYRQAAGRGLQLLFYSVGIGQISSEVPQNLSASRPQDRQFILSSKKLLLSDSGFYLCAWGRGGAGEKLFFGSGTQLSVL.

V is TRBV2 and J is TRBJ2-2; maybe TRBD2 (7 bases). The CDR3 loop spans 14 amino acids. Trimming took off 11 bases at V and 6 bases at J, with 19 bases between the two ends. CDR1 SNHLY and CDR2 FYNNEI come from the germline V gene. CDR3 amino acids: CASKGGVTSGELFF. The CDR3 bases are TGTGCCTCGAAGGGGGGGGTCACCTCCGGGGAGCTGTTTTTT.

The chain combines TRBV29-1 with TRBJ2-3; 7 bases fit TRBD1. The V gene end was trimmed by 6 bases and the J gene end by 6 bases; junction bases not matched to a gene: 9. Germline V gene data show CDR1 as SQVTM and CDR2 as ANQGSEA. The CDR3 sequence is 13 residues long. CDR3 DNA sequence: TGCAGCGTCCCCCCGACAGGGTCCGATACGCAGTATTTT. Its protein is CSVPPTGSDTQYF.

Here the CDR3 DNA reads TGCGCCAGCAGCGCGGGACAGGCAGTGGAAAAACTGTTTTTT. The encoded protein is CASSAGQAVEKLFF. The chain is built from TRBV5-1 and TRBJ1-4; 8 bases match TRBD1. CDR1 and CDR2 from the germline V gene are SGHRS and YFSETQ. V dropped 4 bases and J dropped 8; count of bases not matched to a gene: 7. This CDR3 is built from 14 residues.

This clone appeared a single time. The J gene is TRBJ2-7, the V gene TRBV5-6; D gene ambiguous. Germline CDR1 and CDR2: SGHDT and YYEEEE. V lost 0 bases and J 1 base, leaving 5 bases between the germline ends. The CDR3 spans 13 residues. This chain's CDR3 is CASSLGRSYEQYF. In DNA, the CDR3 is TGTGCCAGCAGCTTGGGGCGGTCCTACGAGCAGTACTTC.

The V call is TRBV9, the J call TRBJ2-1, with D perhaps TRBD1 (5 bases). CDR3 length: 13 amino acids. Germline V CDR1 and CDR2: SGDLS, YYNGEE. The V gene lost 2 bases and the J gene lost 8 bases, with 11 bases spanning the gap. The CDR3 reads CASSVSGFDEQFF. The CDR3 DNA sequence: TGTGCCAGCAGCGTGTCAGGGTTCGATGAGCAGTTCTTC. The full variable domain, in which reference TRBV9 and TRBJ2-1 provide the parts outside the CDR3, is DSGVTQTPKHLITATGQRVTLRCSPRSGDLSVYWYQQSLDQGLQFLIQYYNGEERAKGNILERFSAQQFPDLHSELNLSSLELGDSALYFCASSVSGFDEQFFGPGTRLTVL.

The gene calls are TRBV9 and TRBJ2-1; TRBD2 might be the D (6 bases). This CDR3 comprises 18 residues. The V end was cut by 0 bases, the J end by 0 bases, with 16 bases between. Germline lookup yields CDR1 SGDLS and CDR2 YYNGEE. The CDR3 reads CASSVAGGRGSSYNEQFF. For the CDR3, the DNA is TGTGCCAGCAGCGTAGCTGGAGGTCGGGGGAGCTCCTACAATGAGCAGTTCTTC.

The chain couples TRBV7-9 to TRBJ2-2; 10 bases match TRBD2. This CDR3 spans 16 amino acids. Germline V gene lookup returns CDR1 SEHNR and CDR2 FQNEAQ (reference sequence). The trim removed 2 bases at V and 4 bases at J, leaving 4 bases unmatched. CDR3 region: CASSLLAGVGTGELFF. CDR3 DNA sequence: TGTGCCAGCAGCTTACTAGCGGGAGTTGGCACCGGGGAGCTGTTTTTT.

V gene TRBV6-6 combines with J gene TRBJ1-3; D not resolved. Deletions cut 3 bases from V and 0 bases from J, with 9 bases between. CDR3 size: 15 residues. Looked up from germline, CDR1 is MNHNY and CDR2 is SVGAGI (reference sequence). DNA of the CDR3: TGTGCCAGCAGTTATGGGCATTTCTCTGGAAACACCATATATTTT. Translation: CASSYGHFSGNTIYF.

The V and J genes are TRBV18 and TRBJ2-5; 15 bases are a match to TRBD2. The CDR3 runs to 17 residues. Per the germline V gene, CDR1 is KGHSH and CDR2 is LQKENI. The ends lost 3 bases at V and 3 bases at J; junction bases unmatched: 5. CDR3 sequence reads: CASSPRTSGRAKETQYF. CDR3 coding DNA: TGTGCCAGCTCACCGCGGACTAGCGGGAGGGCCAAAGAGACCCAGTACTTC.

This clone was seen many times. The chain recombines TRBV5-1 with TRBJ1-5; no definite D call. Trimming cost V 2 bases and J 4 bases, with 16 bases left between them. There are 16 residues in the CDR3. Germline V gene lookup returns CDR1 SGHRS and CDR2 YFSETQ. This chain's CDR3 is CASSLGPSGGNQPQHF. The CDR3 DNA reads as TGCGCCAGCAGCTTAGGACCGTCGGGAGGAAATCAGCCCCAGCATTTT.

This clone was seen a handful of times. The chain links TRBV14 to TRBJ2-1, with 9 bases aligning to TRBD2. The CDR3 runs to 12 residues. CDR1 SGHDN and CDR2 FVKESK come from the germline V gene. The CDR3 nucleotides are TGTCCTGGGCTAGCGGGGTACAATGAGCAGTTCTTC. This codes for CPGLAGYNEQFF.

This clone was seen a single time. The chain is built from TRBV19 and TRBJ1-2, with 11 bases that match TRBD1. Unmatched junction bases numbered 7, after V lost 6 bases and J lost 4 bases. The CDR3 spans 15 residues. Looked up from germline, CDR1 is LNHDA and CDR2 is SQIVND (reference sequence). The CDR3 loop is CASRKDRGLGYGYTF. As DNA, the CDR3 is TGTGCCAGTAGGAAGGACAGGGGGCTTGGCTATGGCTACACCTTC.

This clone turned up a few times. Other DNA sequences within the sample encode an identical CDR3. The CDR3 spells CATSDPQGREAFF. The CDR3, as DNA: TGTGCCACCAGTGATCCACAGGGGAGAGAAGCTTTCTTT. This chain connects TRBV24-1 to TRBJ1-1, with 7 bases fitting TRBD1. This CDR3 has 13 amino acids. Germline lookup yields CDR1 KGHDR and CDR2 SFDVKD. The V gene end was trimmed by 3 bases and the J gene end by 8 bases; junction bases not matched to a gene: 5.

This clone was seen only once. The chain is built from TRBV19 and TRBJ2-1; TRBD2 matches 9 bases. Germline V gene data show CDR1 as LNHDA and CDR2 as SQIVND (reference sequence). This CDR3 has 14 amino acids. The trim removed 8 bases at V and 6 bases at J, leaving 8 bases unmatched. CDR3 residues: CASCIAGVRNEQFF. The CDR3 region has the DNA TGTGCCAGTTGCATAGCGGGAGTTCGCAATGAGCAGTTCTTC.

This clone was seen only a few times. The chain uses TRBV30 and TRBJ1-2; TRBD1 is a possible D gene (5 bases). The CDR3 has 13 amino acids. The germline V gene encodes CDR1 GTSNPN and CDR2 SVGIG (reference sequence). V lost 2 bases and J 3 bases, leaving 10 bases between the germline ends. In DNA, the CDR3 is TGTGCCTGGAGTATTGGGGGGGACTATGGCTACACCTTC. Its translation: CAWSIGGDYGYTF. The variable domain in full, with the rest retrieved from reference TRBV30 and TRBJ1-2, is SQTIHQWPATLVQPVGSPLSLECTVEGTSNPNLYWYRQAAGRGLQLLFYSVGIGQISSEVPQNLSASRPQDRQFILSSKKLLLSDSGFYLCAWSIGGDYGYTFGSGTRLTVV.

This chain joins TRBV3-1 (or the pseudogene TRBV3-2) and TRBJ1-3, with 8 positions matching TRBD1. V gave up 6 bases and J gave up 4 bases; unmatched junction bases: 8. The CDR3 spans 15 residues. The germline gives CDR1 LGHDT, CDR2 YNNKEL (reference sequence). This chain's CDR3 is CASRPSTGAGNTIYF. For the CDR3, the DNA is TGTGCCAGCAGACCATCGACAGGGGCCGGAAACACCATATATTTT.

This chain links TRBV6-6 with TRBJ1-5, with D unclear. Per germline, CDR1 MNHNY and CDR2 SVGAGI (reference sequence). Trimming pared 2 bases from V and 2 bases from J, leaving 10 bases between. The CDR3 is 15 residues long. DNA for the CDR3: TGTGCCAGCAGTTACAGAGTAGTCGGCAATCAGCCCCAGCATTTT. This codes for CASSYRVVGNQPQHF.